A selection of T cell receptor gamma chains follows, all from one sample in a study of Vδ1+ human thymocytes. TCRdb called clones anew from the multiplex PCR reads with CATT. The repertoire has about 6,500 gamma-chain clones, about 40% of them found once; the top ten carry 1.9%. The sequenced material came from Vdelta1+ gamma-delta thymocytes from the thymus. The receptors shown here come from a boy in the first two years of life who had congenital heart surgery. Each CDR3 is given with its conserved first and last residue. Size tells how often a clone was seen (once, few, many) or the class of an expanded clone, and some rows leave it out.

few	TRGV9	TRGJ1/TRGJ2	CALWEVRGDYYKKLF	TGTGCCTTGTGGGAGGTGCGAGGGGATTATTATAAGAAACTCTTT
few	TRGV3	TRGJ1/TRGJ2	CATWDRHPNYYKKLF	TGTGCCACCTGGGACAGGCACCCGAATTATTATAAGAAACTCTTT
few	TRGV4	TRGJ1/TRGJ2	CATWDGPIPNKKLF	TGTGCCACCTGGGATGGGCCAATACCCAATAAGAAACTCTTT
few	TRGV4	TRGJ1/TRGJ2	CATWGEVYYKKLF	TGTGCCACCTGGGGTGAGGTTTATTATAAGAAACTATTT
few	TRGV5	TRGJ1/TRGJ2	CATWDRGHKKLF	TGTGCCACCTGGGACAGGGGTCATAAGAAACTCTTT
few	TRGV4	TRGJ1/TRGJ2	CATWDAGDYYKKLF	TGTGCCACCTGGGATGCCGGGGATTATTATAAGAAACTCTTT
few	TRGV5	TRGJ1/TRGJ2	CATWGSNYYKKLF	TGTGCCACCTGGGGCTCGAATTATTATAAGAAACTCTTT
-	TRGV4	TRGJP2	CATWERGSSDWIKTF	TGTGCCACCTGGGAAAGAGGAAGTAGTGATTGGATCAAGACGTTT
-	TRGV9	TRGJ1/TRGJ2	CALWEVRCNYKKLF	TGTGCCTTGTGGGAGGTGCGGTGCAATTATAAGAAACTCTTT
-	TRGV9	TRGJ1/TRGJ2	CALWEVLPNFYYKKLF	TGTGCCTTGTGGGAGGTGCTCCCGAATTTTTATTATAAGAAACTCTTT
-	TRGV8	TRGJP1	CATWDWFKIF	TGTGCCACCTGGGATTGGTTCAAGATATTT
few	TRGV5P	TRGJ1/TRGJ2	CATWGDGELF	TGTGCCACCTGGGGGGATGGGGAACTCTTT
few	TRGV9	TRGJ1/TRGJ2	CALWELGYYKKLF	TGTGCCTTGTGGGAGTTAGGATATTATAAGAAACTCTTT
few	TRGV3	TRGJ1/TRGJ2	CATWDMIYYYKKLF	TGTGCCACCTGGGACATGATCTATTATTATAAGAAACTCTTT
few	TRGV3	TRGJ1/TRGJ2	CATGDRGYKKLF	TGTGCCACCGGGGACAGAGGATATAAGAAACTCTTT
few	TRGV3	TRGJ1/TRGJ2	CATWDRQKKLF	TGTGCCACCTGGGACAGGCAAAAGAAACTCTTT
-	TRGV3	TRGJ1/TRGJ2	CATWDRRQYYKKLF	TGTGCCACCTGGGACAGGCGTCAGTATTATAAGAAACTCTTT
-	TRGV9	TRGJ1/TRGJ2	CALWEVQYKKLF	TGTGCCTTGTGGGAGGTGCAATATAAGAAACTCTTT
-	TRGV9	TRGJ1/TRGJ2	CALWEPQNYYKKLF	TGTGCCTTGTGGGAGCCTCAGAATTATTATAAGAAACTCTTT
-	TRGV3	TRGJ1/TRGJ2	CATWDTTYYKKLF	TGTGCCACCTGGGACACCACTTATTATAAGAAACTCTTT
few	TRGV9	TRGJP	CALWEARGAIEELGKKIKVF	TGTGCCTTGTGGGAGGCCCGGGGGGCAATCGAAGAGTTGGGCAAAAAAATCAAGGTATTT